The present entry profiles one T cell receptor (beta chain) with its context. The record originates from a study of blood T cells in healthy people across ages. The use of a sample-barcoded 5' primer and a J-beta primer mix characterized a second PCR of roughly 6 to 12 cycles. There were at least 2.5 million CDR3-containing paired-end reads obtained from each sample. Via MiXCR, TCRdb re-called the 5' RACE reads, giving one row per CDR3 protein. The sample includes 1.5 million to 2 million distinct CDR3 sequences, around 50% seen only once; the top ten take 2.1%. V gave up 1 base and J gave up 8 bases, with 15 bases separating them. CDR3 length: 15 residues. Germline V CDR1 and CDR2: MGHRA, YSYEKL.

This TCR was recovered from a woman in her thirties or forties in good health. Source material: blood. The rearrangement uses TRBV4-1 and TRBJ2-1; the D gene could be TRBD1 or TRBD2 (5 bases each). The CDR3 region has the DNA TGCGCCAGCAGCCAAGGAGGATGGGGGTATGATGAGCAGTTCTTC. Protein: CASSQGGWGYDEQFF.